This T cell receptor beta chain emerged from a study of tumor-infiltrating lymphocytes in primary liver carcinoma. The CDR3 spans 12 residues. CDR1 and CDR2 from the germline V gene are MDHEN and SYDVKM. This clonotype was seen just once. Production of TCR beta cDNA used around 0.45 ug total RNA together with a constant-region primer. Researchers made the TCR beta libraries by running three nested multiplex PCR rounds with slightly modified ARM-PCR. Rounds one and two of PCR, each of roughly 10 cycles, were primed with TRBV1-TRBV30 forward primers and a C-beta reverse primer. From the multiplex PCR reads, TCRdb called clonotypes with MiXCR, one entry per CDR3 protein. Seen here are some 22,000 distinct CDR3 sequences, approximately 77% observed once, and the top ten hold around 33%. Unsorted bulk tissue of about 20-31 mg yielded co-extracted RNA and DNA.

The sequence was obtained from a woman in her twenties or thirties with primary liver carcinoma and hepatitis B virus infection. The sample comprised liver tumor tissue from sampling region 5. The subset is: tumor region T5, tumor centre. V is TRBV28 and J is TRBJ1-5, with D perhaps TRBD1 (6 bases). The chain's CDR3 is CNSSVSVTGQHF. As DNA, the CDR3 is TGTAACAGCAGTGTCTCCGTGACAGGCCAGCATTTT.